The next 3 T cell receptor beta chains were all read from a single sample in a study of OX40 agonist ivuxolimab in advanced cancers. This table comes from immunoSEQ multiplex PCR, and its TCRdb copy is limited to in-frame clones, with some not included. The table includes tens of thousands of clones, 75% to 85% detected once. Here the sequenced sample was CD4+ or CD8+ T cells sorted from blood, taken in a trial of the OX40 agonist ivuxolimab. Receptors originate from an adult with an advanced solid tumor such as melanoma, head and neck, liver or kidney cancer.

In its sample, this clone ranks as medium-sized (0.01 to 0.1%). The J gene is TRBJ1-2, the V gene TRBV20-1, with D uncertain. The V gene's germline CDR1 is DFQATT and CDR2 SNEGSKA (reference sequence). The V and J ends lost 7 bases and 8 bases respectively, with 14 bases between them. CDR3 length: 11 amino acids. This CDR3 is CSVAQGRGYTF. CDR3 coding DNA: TGCAGTGTCGCACAAGGGCGAGGCTACACCTTC.

This rearrangement joins TRBV29-1 to TRBJ2-5; no firm D call. Germline V lookup: CDR1 SQVTM, CDR2 ANQGSEA. V was clipped by 3 bases and J by 5 bases, with 10 bases between them. The CDR3 consists of 12 residues. As DNA, the CDR3 is TGCAGCGTTGAGGTTGGGGTTGAGACCCAGTACTTC. It codes for CSVEVGVETQYF.

This clone came up once. V gene TRBV4-3 combines with J gene TRBJ2-3, with TRBD1 matching over 7 bases. V shed 1 base and J 1 base; nucleotides not matched to a gene: 2. The CDR3 contains 15 residues. CDR1 and CDR2 from the germline V gene are LGHNA and YSLEER. The CDR3 region is CASSQGQGRTDTQYF. CDR3 sequence (DNA): TGCGCCAGCAGCCAAGGACAGGGTCGCACAGATACGCAGTATTTT.